Following are 10 T cell receptor beta chains from one sample sequenced in a study of radiotherapy plus CTLA-4 blockade in lung cancer. This table comes from immunoSEQ multiplex PCR, and its TCRdb copy is limited to in-frame clones, with some not included. This sample has approximately 80,000 clones, with 70% to 85% found just once. Specimen: peripheral blood, collected from a patient treated with radiotherapy plus ipilimumab. These receptor sequences come from a human donor with non-small cell lung cancer whose response to radiotherapy plus ipilimumab could not be evaluated.

V and J are TRBV28 and TRBJ2-7; D may be TRBD2 (5 bases). Trimming stripped 3 bases from V and 7 bases from J, with 16 bases between. Per germline, CDR1 MDHEN and CDR2 SYDVKM. The CDR3 is 14 amino acids. The CDR3 DNA sequence: TGTGCCAGCAGTTTTTGGGAAGGCCCGGGGGAGCAGTACTTC. This gives the protein CASSFWEGPGEQYF.

The sample holds one count of this clone. The chain couples TRBV18 to TRBJ2-7; 8 bases line up with TRBD1. Germline assignment: CDR1 KGHSH and CDR2 LQKENI. CDR3 length equals 15 residues. Trimming removed 4 bases from V and 1 base from J; junction bases left unmatched: 6. CDR3: CASSLAGQGSYEQYF. CDR3 nucleotide sequence: TGTGCCAGCTCACTGGCCGGACAGGGTTCCTACGAGCAGTACTTC.

The DNA of the CDR3 is TGTGCCAGCAGTACCCGGGACACCGAGGATGGGAGTTTTGGCTACACCTTC. Protein product: CASSTRDTEDGSFGYTF. The V gene is TRBV2, the J gene TRBJ1-2; tentative D call: TRBD1 (6 bases). V was trimmed by 5 bases and J by 7 bases, leaving 26 bases between them. In germline, CDR1 is SNHLY, CDR2 FYNNEI. The CDR3 contains 17 residues.

V usage is TRBV9 and J usage is TRBJ2-7; possibly TRBD2 for D (6 bases). Trimming pared 3 bases from V and 1 base from J, leaving 17 bases between. CDR1 is SGDLS and CDR2 is YYNGEE in the germline V gene. The CDR3 runs 16 residues. In nucleotides, the CDR3 is TGTGCCAGCAGCGACTGGAGGGCGGGGAGGTCCTACGAGCAGTACTTC. It encodes CASSDWRAGRSYEQYF.

This rearrangement joins TRBV7-9 to TRBJ2-7, with 8 bases fitting TRBD1. This CDR3 is 15 amino acids long. J lost 0 bases, V lost 5 bases, and 6 bases had no gene match. The germline V gene encodes CDR1 SEHNR and CDR2 FQNEAQ (reference sequence). CDR3 sequence reads: CASSRTGQGSYEQYF. For the CDR3, the DNA is TGTGCCAGCAGCCGCACAGGACAGGGCTCCTACGAGCAGTACTTC.

The chain links TRBV9 to TRBJ2-1; no definite D call. Trimming took 0 bases from V and 2 from J, leaving 9 bases between them. CDR1 and CDR2 (germline): SGDLS, YYNGEE. There are 15 residues in the CDR3. The CDR3: CASSVDSPPYNEQFF. The DNA of the CDR3 is TGTGCCAGCAGCGTAGACTCACCCCCCTACAATGAGCAGTTCTTC.

This chain connects TRBV10-1 to TRBJ2-5; weak D call: TRBD1 (6 bases). The CDR3 is 13 residues long. Trimming cost V 2 bases and J 4 bases, with 8 bases left between them. Germline CDR1 reads WNHNN; CDR2 reads SYGVQD (reference sequence). CDR3 protein: CASSEVQGETQYF. Here the CDR3 DNA reads TGCGCCAGCAGTGAGGTACAGGGAGAGACCCAGTACTTC.

This clone has more than one count but fewer than ten. The rearrangement joins TRBV10-3 to TRBJ2-5; perhaps TRBD2 as D (6 bases). This CDR3 is built from 14 residues. The V and J ends lost 7 bases and 2 bases respectively, with 14 bases between them. The V gene's germline CDR1 is ENHRY and CDR2 SYGVKD. The CDR3 protein is CAITREGTQETQYF. The DNA of the CDR3 is TGTGCCATCACTCGAGAGGGGACTCAAGAGACCCAGTACTTC.

This clone was counted a few times. This chain uses TRBV21-1 with TRBJ2-7; the D segment call TRBD2 is taken from the table without a DNA check. TRBV21-1 is tagged as a pseudogene. The CDR3 is 17 amino acids. CDR3 sequence: CASSKARKRVSSYEQYF. CDR3 DNA sequence: TGTGCCAGCAGCAAAGCTCGAAAGCGGGTGAGCTCCTACGAGCAGTACTTC.

The genes are TRBV5-5 and TRBJ1-2, with 9 bases lining up with TRBD1. The ends lost 4 bases at V and 4 bases at J; junction bases unmatched: 11. Looked up from germline, CDR1 is SGHKS and CDR2 is YYEKEE (reference sequence). The CDR3 totals 16 residues. CDR3 residues: CASSRDLQGAGYGYTF. In DNA form, the CDR3 reads TGTGCCAGCAGCCGAGACCTACAGGGGGCGGGCTATGGCTACACCTTC.